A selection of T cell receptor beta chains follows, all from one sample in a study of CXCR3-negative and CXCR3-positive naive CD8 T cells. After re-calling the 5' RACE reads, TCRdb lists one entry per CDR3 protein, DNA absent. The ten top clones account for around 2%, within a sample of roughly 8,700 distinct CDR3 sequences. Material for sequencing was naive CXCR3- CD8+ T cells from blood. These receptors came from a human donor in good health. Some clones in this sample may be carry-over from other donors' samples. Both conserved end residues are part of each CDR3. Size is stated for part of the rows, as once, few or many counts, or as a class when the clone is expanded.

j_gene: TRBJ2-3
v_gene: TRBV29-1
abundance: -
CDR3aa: CSVETPGVTDTQYF

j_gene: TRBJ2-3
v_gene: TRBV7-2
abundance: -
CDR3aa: CASSSGTSGSFTDTQYF

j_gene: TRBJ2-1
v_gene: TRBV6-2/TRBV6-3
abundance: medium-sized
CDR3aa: CASSYVTGPNEQFF

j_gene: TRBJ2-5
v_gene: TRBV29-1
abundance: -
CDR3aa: CSVPPPAGSPSGTQYF

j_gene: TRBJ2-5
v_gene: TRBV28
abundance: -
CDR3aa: CASSLVAAIEETQYF

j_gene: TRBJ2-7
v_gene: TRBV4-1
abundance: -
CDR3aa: CASSQEWSSGFDEQYF

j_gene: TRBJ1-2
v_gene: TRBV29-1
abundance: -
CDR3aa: CSVEVGYGYTF

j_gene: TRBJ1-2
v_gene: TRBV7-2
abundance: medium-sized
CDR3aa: CASSYYRGQQSYGYTF

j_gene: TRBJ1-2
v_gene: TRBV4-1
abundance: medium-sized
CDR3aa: CASSQDMGGGYGYTF

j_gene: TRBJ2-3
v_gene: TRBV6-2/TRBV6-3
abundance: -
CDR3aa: CASRTWTSGGETSDTQYF

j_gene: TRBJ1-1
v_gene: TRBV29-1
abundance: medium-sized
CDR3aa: CSVDPPDRGRTEAFF

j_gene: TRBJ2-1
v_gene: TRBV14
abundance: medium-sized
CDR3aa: CASSQENHNEQFF

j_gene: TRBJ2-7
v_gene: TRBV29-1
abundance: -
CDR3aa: CSVEDSGTYEQYF

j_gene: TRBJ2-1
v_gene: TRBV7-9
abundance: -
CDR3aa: CASSQNLLAGASYNEQFF

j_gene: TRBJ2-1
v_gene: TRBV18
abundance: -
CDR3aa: CATGDKTYNEQFF

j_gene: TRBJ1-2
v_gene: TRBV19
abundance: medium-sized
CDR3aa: CASSLRARGNGYTF

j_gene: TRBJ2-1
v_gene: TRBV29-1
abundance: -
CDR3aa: CSGDSSYNEQFF

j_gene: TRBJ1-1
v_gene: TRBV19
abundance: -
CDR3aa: CASSAPGTGWTEAFF

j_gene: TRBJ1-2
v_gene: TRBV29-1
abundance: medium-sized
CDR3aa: CSVEGPGEGYTF

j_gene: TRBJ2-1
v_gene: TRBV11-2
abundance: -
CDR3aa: CASSPPGLAGLNEQFF

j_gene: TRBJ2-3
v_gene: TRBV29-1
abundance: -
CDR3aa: CSVGGSVDTQYF

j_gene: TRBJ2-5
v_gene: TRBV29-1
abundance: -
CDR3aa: CSVEDPGEGRPQYF

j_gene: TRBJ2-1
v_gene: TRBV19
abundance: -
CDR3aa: CASSMAAGAYNEQFF

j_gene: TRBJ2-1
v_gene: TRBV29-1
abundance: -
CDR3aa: CSVEAYNNEQFF

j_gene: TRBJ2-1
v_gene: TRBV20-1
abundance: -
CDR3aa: CSALAGASSYNEQFF

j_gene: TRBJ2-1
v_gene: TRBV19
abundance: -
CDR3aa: CASSILTNEQFF

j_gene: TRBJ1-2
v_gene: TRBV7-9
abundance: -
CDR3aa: CASTLPPFGYTF

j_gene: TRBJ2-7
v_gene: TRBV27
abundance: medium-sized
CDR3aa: CASSPGLPSGEQYF

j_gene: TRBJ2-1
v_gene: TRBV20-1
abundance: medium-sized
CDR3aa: CSARDEGSGRPSYNEQFF

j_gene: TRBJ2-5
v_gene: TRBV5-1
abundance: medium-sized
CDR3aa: CASSRDYRVGETQYF

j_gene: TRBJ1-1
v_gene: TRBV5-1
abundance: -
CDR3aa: CASSLAGTANTEAFF

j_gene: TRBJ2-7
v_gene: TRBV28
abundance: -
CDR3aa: CASSFQDRAYEQYF

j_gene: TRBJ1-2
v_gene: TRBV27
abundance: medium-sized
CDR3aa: CASHSHNYGYTF

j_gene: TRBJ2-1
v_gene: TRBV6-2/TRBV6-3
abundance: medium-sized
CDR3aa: CASSSASGRRLDDEQFF

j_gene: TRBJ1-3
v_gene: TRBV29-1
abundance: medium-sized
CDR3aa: CSVEDTYSGNTIYF

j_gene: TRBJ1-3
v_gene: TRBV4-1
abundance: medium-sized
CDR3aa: CASSQDEINSGNTIYF

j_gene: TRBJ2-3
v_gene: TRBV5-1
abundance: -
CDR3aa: CASSLALRTDTQYF

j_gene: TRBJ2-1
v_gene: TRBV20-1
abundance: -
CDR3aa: CSASSSYNEQFF

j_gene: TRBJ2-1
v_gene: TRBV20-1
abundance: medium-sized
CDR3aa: CSARPTGGARNEQFF

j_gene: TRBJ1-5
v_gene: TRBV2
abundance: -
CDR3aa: CASRGQGRDQPQHF

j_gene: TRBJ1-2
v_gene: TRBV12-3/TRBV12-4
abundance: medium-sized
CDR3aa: CASRGDTLLDYGYTF

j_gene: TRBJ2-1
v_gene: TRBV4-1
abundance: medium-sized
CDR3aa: CASSLGQGSEQFF